Listed below are T cell receptor beta chains from one sample, sequenced in a study of HIV-infected patients and healthy controls. In TCRdb, the 5' RACE reads were re-called with MiXCR into one record per CDR3 protein. Here the sample spans roughly 18,000 distinct CDR3 sequences, 12% being singletons. Sequenced material: blood. Receptors originate from an adult in good health. CDR3s include the opening cysteine and the closing phenylalanine or tryptophan. A D gene is named only where the DNA matches it firmly. Rows give clone size only sometimes, using once, few, many, or a class for an expanded clone.

j_call | v_call | clone_size | d_call | cdr3_nt | cdr3_aa
TRBJ2-3 | TRBV30 | medium-sized | TRBD2 | TGTGCCTCAGCGGGGGGGCCCCTGTGGGCAGATACGCAGTATTTT | CASAGGPLWADTQYF
TRBJ1-1 | TRBV4-3 | many | NA | TGCGCCAGCAGCCAAGGACAGCACATGAACACTGAAGCTTTCTTT | CASSQGQHMNTEAFF
TRBJ2-5 | TRBV11-1 | many | NA | TGTGCCAGCAGTTTAGGGGACGCAACAAGCGCGGAGACCCAGTACTTC | CASSLGDATSAETQYF
TRBJ1-6 | TRBV3-1 | medium-sized | TRBD1 | TGTGCCAGCAGTTCCGGGACAGCCTTTCGTCCCCTCCACTTT | CASSSGTAFRPLHF
TRBJ2-3 | TRBV20-1 | medium-sized | NA | TGCAGTGCGGGTGGCGCCTTAGGGGCATTCACAGATACGCAGTATTTT | CSAGGALGAFTDTQYF
TRBJ1-1 | TRBV25-1 | many | NA | TGTGCCAGCAGTAATGGTCCAGGCGTTAGTGAAGCTTTCTTT | CASSNGPGVSEAFF
TRBJ2-1 | TRBV19 | many | NA | TGTGCCAGTAGTACCAACCCTCGGTTTCCAGAGCAGTTCTTC | CASSTNPRFPEQFF
TRBJ2-3 | TRBV4-2 | many | TRBD2 | TGTGCCAGCAGCCAAGTAGGGGTAGCGGGGGGGCCCACAGATACGCAGTATTTT | CASSQVGVAGGPTDTQYF
TRBJ2-3 | TRBV2 | many | NA | TGTGCCAGCAGTGAAGCGAGGACCGGACCTACGCAGTATTTT | CASSEARTGPTQYF
TRBJ1-4 | TRBV14 | NA | TRBD1 | TGTGCCAGCAGCCCTTTGACAGGGAAAAAACTGTTTTTT | CASSPLTGKKLFF
TRBJ1-6 | TRBV7-9 | NA | NA | TGTGCCAGCAGCTCCACCGACACCGGTGGCGCACCCCTCCACTTT | CASSSTDTGGAPLHF
TRBJ1-1 | TRBV29-1 | many | TRBD1 | TGCAGCGTTGTGACAGGGCTTGAAGCTTTCTTT | CSVVTGLEAFF
TRBJ2-3 | TRBV5-5 | medium-sized | TRBD1 | TGTGCCAGCAGCCCTAGACAGGGGGCAACAGATACGCAGTATTTT | CASSPRQGATDTQYF
TRBJ1-1 | TRBV7-8 | many | TRBD1 | TGTGCCAGCAGCTTAGCGGGACAGGGTCATCCTGAAGCTTTCTTT | CASSLAGQGHPEAFF
TRBJ2-6 | TRBV12-3/TRBV12-4 | many | TRBD2 | TGTGCCAGCAGTCCGGGGGGGTCTGGGGCCAACGTCCTGACTTTC | CASSPGGSGANVLTF
TRBJ2-3 | TRBV5-1 | few | NA | TGCGCCAGCAGCTTGGAAAACCACAGCACAGATACGCAGTATTTT | CASSLENHSTDTQYF
TRBJ1-5 | TRBV28 | many | NA | TGTGCCAGCAGTCCCAAGGCAAAGACAGTTTATAGCAATCAGCCCCAGCATTTT | CASSPKAKTVYSNQPQHF
TRBJ2-6 | TRBV7-6 | few | NA | TGTGCCAGCAGCTTACGCTGGTCGGGCCAAGCCCCCTCTGGGGCCAACGTCCTGACTTTC | CASSLRWSGQAPSGANVLTF
TRBJ1-4 | TRBV6-5 | NA | NA | TGTGCCAGCAGTAATCGACAGGTCGGGGGTGAAAAACTGTTTTTT | CASSNRQVGGEKLFF
TRBJ2-3 | TRBV11-2 | NA | NA | TGTGCCAGCAGCTACACACCAGGGAACGGAGATACGCAGTATTTT | CASSYTPGNGDTQYF
TRBJ1-1 | TRBV6-5 | medium-sized | TRBD1 | TGTGCCAGCACCCCATGGGGACAGGGCGGTACTGAAGCTTTCTTT | CASTPWGQGGTEAFF
TRBJ2-5 | TRBV24-1 | NA | NA | TGTGCCACCAGTGATTCGAGGGGCATAGGAGAGACCCAGTACTTC | CATSDSRGIGETQYF
TRBJ1-1 | TRBV11-2 | NA | NA | TGTGCCAGCAGCTTAGGTTACACCGACCCTATGAAGATCTTT | CASSLGYTDPMKIF
TRBJ1-1 | TRBV29-1 | many | NA | TGCAGCGTAGCCACAGCCCTGAACACTGAAGCTTTCTTT | CSVATALNTEAFF
TRBJ2-5 | TRBV30 | many | TRBD2 | TGTGCCTGGAACCTAGCGGGGGTTCAAGAGACCCAGTACTTC | CAWNLAGVQETQYF
TRBJ2-5 | TRBV28 | many | TRBD2 | TGTGCCAGCTCTCCGCCTAGCGGGGGGGAAGAGACCCAGTACTTC | CASSPPSGGEETQYF
TRBJ2-1 | TRBV4-3 | many | NA | TGCGCCAGCAGCCAAGTGGTCCAAAACCCCAGGTTCTTC | CASSQVVQNPRFF
TRBJ2-7 | TRBV6-5 | medium-sized | NA | TGTGCCAGCCGCCTCCGGGACGGCTACGAGCAGTACTTC | CASRLRDGYEQYF
TRBJ2-5 | TRBV6-2/TRBV6-3 | many | NA | TGTGCCAGCAGTTACTCGAGCGACGGGCCTTGGGCCCAGTACTTC | CASSYSSDGPWAQYF
TRBJ2-7 | TRBV12-3/TRBV12-4 | many | NA | TGTGCTTCTTCGGCCGGGAATTGGGGCTACGAGCAGTACTTC | CASSAGNWGYEQYF
TRBJ2-3 | TRBV10-3 | many | NA | TGTGCCATCAAAGATACGCAGTATTTT | CAIKDTQYF
TRBJ2-7 | TRBV4-1 | medium-sized | TRBD2 | TGCGCCAGCAGCTTCTTACTAGCGGGTCGAGGGGACTACGAGCAGTACTTC | CASSFLLAGRGDYEQYF
TRBJ2-1 | TRBV29-1 | NA | TRBD2 | TGCAGCGTTGGGAAGCGGGGGGGCTCCAATGAGCAGTTCTTC | CSVGKRGGSNEQFF
TRBJ2-6 | TRBV5-5 | many | NA | TGTGCCAGCAGCTTGGCCCGGGCCCCGGTAGCAGGGGCCAACGTCCTGACTTTC | CASSLARAPVAGANVLTF
TRBJ1-3 | TRBV13 | many | TRBD1 | TGTGCCAGCAGCTTCAAAACAGACAGGGGCATTGGAAACACCATATATTTT | CASSFKTDRGIGNTIYF
TRBJ1-4 | TRBV18 | NA | NA | TGTGCCAGCTCACCATCCAACAGGCCCAATGAAAAACTGTTTTTT | CASSPSNRPNEKLFF
TRBJ1-1 | TRBV12-3/TRBV12-4 | many | TRBD1 | TGTGCCAGCAGGTCGACAGGGTCCACTGAAGCTTTCTTT | CASRSTGSTEAFF
TRBJ2-5 | TRBV7-9 | many | NA | TGTGCCAGCAGCCCGGAAAGGTACCAAGAGACCCAGTACTTC | CASSPERYQETQYF
TRBJ2-3 | TRBV6-2/TRBV6-3 | medium-sized | NA | TGTGCCAGCACCTCTGTAGGACTGCCTACAGATACGCAGTATTTT | CASTSVGLPTDTQYF
TRBJ2-1 | TRBV4-3 | medium-sized | NA | TGCGCCAGCAGCCAAGATCGGGGCATTGAGCAGTTCTTC | CASSQDRGIEQFF
TRBJ2-1 | TRBV6-2/TRBV6-3 | many | TRBD2 | TGTGCCAGCAGTTATCGGACTAGCGGGGGAAATGAGCAGTTCTTC | CASSYRTSGGNEQFF
TRBJ1-1 | TRBV27 | NA | NA | TGTGCCAGCAGTTCCAACAGGGCCACTGAAGCTTTCTTT | CASSSNRATEAFF
TRBJ2-7 | TRBV7-9 | many | NA | TGTGCCAGCAGCTTAGGCCCAGGGGCCTACGAGCAGTACTTC | CASSLGPGAYEQYF
TRBJ2-7 | TRBV10-3 | medium-sized | NA | TGTGCCATCAGTGGAGGGGACAACTCCTACGAGCAGTACTTC | CAISGGDNSYEQYF
TRBJ2-7 | TRBV5-4 | NA | NA | TGTGCCAGCAGCTCGCCGGGGGTCTACGAGCAGTACTTC | CASSSPGVYEQYF
TRBJ1-6 | TRBV6-2/TRBV6-3 | once | NA | TGTGCCAGCAGTTCGGATGACGGGGCCCCCTATAATTCACCCCTCCACTTT | CASSSDDGAPYNSPLHF
TRBJ1-1 | TRBV20-1 | many | NA | TGCAGTGCCGCTTTTACCGAAGCTTTCTTT | CSAAFTEAFF
TRBJ1-5 | TRBV9 | NA | TRBD1 | TGTGCCAGCAGTGCGACAGGGATCAATCAGCCCCAGCATTTT | CASSATGINQPQHF
TRBJ2-1 | TRBV5-1 | many | TRBD2 | TGCGCCAGCAGCTCCCTCACGGGACTAGTGACCAATGAGCAGTTCTTC | CASSSLTGLVTNEQFF
TRBJ1-1 | TRBV7-9 | few | NA | TGTGCCAGCAGCCCCGGACATACTGAAGCTTTCTTT | CASSPGHTEAFF
TRBJ1-2 | TRBV6-5 | many | TRBD1 | TGTGCCACAGTACAGGGGGCGTTACATGGCTACACCTTC | CATVQGALHGYTF
TRBJ1-5 | TRBV20-1 | medium-sized | NA | TGCAGTGCTCGGAAGACGGTTAGCAATCAGCCCCAGCATTTT | CSARKTVSNQPQHF
TRBJ1-1 | TRBV5-1 | many | NA | TGCGCCAGCAGCTTGGGTGTAGGGACTGAAGCTTTCTTT | CASSLGVGTEAFF
TRBJ1-5 | TRBV5-6 | NA | NA | TGTGCCAGCAGCTTGAACCCAGGTCAGCCCCAGCATTTT | CASSLNPGQPQHF
TRBJ1-2 | TRBV6-5 | medium-sized | NA | TGTGCCAGCAGTTACTCTCCCCTCACTAACTATGGCTACACCTTC | CASSYSPLTNYGYTF
TRBJ1-5 | TRBV7-2 | many | NA | TGTGCCAGCAGCTTTGACAGGCACAATCAGCCCCAGCATTTT | CASSFDRHNQPQHF
TRBJ1-4 | TRBV6-5 | NA | NA | TGTGCCAGCAGTTTAGGGGGTCGGAATGAAAAACTGTTTTTT | CASSLGGRNEKLFF
TRBJ1-1 | TRBV19 | many | NA | TGTGCCAGTAGTGTATCGACAAGGACTGAAGCTTTCTTT | CASSVSTRTEAFF
TRBJ2-6 | TRBV6-2/TRBV6-3 | many | NA | TGTGCCAGCAGTCCGGGGAGGACTGGGGCCAACGTCCTGACTTTC | CASSPGRTGANVLTF
TRBJ2-2 | TRBV6-2/TRBV6-3 | few | NA | TGTGCCAGCAGTTACCAGGGTTTTGCCGGGGAGCTGTTTTTT | CASSYQGFAGELFF